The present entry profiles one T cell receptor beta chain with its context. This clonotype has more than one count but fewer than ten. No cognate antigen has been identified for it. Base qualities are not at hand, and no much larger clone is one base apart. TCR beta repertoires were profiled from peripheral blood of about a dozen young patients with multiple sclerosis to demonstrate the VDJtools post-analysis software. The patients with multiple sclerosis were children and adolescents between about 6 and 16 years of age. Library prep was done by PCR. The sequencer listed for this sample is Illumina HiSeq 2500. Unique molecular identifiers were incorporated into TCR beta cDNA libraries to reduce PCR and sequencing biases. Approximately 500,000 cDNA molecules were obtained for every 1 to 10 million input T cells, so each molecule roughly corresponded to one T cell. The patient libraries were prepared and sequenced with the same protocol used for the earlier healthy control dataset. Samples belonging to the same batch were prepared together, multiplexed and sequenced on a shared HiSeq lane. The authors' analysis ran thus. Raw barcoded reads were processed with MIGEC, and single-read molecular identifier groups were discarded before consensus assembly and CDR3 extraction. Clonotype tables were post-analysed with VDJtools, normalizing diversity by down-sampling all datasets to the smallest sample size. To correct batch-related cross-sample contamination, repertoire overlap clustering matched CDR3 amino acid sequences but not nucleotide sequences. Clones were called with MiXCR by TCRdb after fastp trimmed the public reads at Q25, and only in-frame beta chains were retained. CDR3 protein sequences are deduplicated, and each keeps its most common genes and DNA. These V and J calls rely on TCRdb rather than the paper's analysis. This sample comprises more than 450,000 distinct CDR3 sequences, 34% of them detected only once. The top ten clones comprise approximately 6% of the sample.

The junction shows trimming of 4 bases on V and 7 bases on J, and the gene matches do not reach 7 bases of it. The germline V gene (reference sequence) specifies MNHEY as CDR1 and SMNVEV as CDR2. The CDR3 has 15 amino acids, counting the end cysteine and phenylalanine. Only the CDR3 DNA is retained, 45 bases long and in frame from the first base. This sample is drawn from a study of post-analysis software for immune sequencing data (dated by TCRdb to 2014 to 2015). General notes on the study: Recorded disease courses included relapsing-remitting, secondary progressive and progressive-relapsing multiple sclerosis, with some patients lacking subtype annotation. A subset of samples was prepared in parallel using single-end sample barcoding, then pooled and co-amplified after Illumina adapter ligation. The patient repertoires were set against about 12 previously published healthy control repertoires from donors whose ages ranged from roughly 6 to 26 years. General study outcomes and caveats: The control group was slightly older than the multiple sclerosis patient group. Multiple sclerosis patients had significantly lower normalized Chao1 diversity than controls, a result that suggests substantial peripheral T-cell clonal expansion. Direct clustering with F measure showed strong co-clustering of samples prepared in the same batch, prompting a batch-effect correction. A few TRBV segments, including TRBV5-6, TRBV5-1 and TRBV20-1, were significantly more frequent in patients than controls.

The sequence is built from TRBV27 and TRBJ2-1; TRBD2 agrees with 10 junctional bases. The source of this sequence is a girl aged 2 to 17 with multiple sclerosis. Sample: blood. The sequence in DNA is TGTGCCAGCAGTTCCGGACTAGCGGAGGTTAATGAGCAGTTCTTC. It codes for CASSSGLAEVNEQFF.